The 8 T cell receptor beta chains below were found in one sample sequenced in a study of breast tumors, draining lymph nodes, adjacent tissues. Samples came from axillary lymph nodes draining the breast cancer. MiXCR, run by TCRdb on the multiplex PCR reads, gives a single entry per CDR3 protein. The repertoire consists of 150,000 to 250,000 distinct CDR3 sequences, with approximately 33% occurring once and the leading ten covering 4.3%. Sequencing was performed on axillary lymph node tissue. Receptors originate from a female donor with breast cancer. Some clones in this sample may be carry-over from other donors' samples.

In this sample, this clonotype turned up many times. CDR3 nucleotide sequence: TGCGCCAGCAGCCCCTCTGGTGGGGAACACGAGCAGTACTTC. Protein sequence: CASSPSGGEHEQYF. This sequence joins TRBV5-1 and TRBJ2-7; D unclear. Deletions cut 4 bases from V and 5 bases from J, with 16 bases between. Germline CDR1 SGHRS, CDR2 YFSETQ. CDR3 length equals 14 residues.

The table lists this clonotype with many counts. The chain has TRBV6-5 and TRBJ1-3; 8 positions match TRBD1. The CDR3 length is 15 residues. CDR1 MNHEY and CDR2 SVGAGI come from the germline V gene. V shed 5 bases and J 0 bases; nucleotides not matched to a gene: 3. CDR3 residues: CASSRTGHSGNTIYF. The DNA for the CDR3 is TGTGCCAGCAGTAGGACAGGGCACTCTGGAAACACCATATATTTT.

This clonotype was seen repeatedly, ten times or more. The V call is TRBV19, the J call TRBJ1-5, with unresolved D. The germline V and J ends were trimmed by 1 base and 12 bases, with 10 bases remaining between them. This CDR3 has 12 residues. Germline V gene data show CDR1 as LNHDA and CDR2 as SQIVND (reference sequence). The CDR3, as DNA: TGTGCCAGTAGTATAGCTGAAGGGCGCCAGCATTTT. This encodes CASSIAEGRQHF.

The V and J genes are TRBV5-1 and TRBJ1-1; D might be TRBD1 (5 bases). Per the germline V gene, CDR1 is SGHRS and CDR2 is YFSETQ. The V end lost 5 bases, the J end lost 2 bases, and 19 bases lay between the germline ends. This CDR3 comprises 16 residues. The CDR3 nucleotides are TGCGCCAGCAGGCCTGCTACCCCCGGGGGAAACACTGAAGCTTTCTTT. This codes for CASRPATPGGNTEAFF.

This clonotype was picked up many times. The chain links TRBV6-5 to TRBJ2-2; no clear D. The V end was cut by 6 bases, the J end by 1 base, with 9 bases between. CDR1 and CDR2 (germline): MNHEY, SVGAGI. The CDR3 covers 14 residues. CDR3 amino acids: CASRSLGNTGELFF. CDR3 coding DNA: TGTGCCAGCAGATCCCTGGGGAACACCGGGGAGCTGTTTTTT.

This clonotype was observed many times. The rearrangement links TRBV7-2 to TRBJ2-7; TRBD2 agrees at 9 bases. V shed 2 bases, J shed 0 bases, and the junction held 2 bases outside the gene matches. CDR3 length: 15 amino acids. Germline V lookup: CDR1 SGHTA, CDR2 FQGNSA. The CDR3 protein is CASSLISGSSYEQYF. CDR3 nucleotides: TGTGCCAGCAGCTTAATTAGCGGGAGCTCCTACGAGCAGTACTTC.

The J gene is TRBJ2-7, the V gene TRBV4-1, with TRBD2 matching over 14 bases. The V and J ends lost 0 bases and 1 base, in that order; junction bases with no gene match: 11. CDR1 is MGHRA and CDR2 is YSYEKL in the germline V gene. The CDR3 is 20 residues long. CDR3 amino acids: CASSQDPPGLAGVGSYEQYF. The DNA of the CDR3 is TGCGCCAGCAGCCAAGATCCACCGGGACTAGCGGGAGTAGGATCCTACGAGCAGTACTTC.

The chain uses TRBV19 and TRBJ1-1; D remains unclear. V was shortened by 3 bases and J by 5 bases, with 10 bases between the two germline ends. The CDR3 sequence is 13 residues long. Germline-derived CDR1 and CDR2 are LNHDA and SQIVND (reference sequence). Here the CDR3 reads CASSMNRRTEAFF. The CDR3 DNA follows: TGTGCCAGTAGTATGAATAGAAGGACTGAAGCTTTCTTT.